These 10 T cell receptor beta chains originate from one sample sequenced in a study of blood T cell repertoires in COVID-19. Using immunoSEQ multiplex PCR, the repertoire was profiled, and TCRdb retains in-frame clones only, with some absent. The sample consists of 75,000 to 85,000 clones, around 90% of them appearing once. Sequencing was performed on peripheral blood. Receptor source: a human donor in a cohort sampled during active COVID-19.

V and J are TRBV5-1 and TRBJ2-3; D might be TRBD2 (5 bases). The CDR3 has 14 residues. The V end was cut by 2 bases, the J end by 1 base, with 8 bases between. Germline assignment: CDR1 SGHRS and CDR2 YFSETQ. CDR3 bases: TGCGCCAGCAGCTTTGAGGGAGGCACAGATACGCAGTATTTT. Amino acids: CASSFEGGTDTQYF.

CDR3 sequence reads: CATSDLGTGTPPNYGYTF. The CDR3 nucleotides read TGTGCCACCAGTGATTTAGGGACAGGGACTCCTCCTAACTATGGCTACACCTTC. This rearrangement joins TRBV24-1 to TRBJ1-2; 9 bases are a match to TRBD1. This CDR3 has 18 residues. Germline V gene lookup returns CDR1 KGHDR and CDR2 SFDVKD. V dropped 1 base and J dropped 0; count of bases not matched to a gene: 8.

V and J are TRBV4-2 and TRBJ1-2; no clear D gene. Trimming stripped 0 bases from V and 8 bases from J, with 7 bases between. This CDR3 is built from 12 residues. Germline CDR1 and CDR2: LGHNA and YNFKEQ. The CDR3 nucleotides are TGTGCCAGCAGCCAAGATCAGCGGGGCTACACCTTC. Translated, it gives CASSQDQRGYTF.

The V call is TRBV2, the J call TRBJ2-5; tentative D call: TRBD2 (5 bases). Per germline, CDR1 SNHLY and CDR2 FYNNEI. Trimming left V 4 bases short and J 0 bases short, with 6 bases between. The CDR3 runs to 13 residues. CDR3 in amino acids: CASSAGYQETQYF. CDR3 coding DNA: TGTGCCAGCAGTGCGGGGTACCAAGAGACCCAGTACTTC.

This chain connects TRBV6-1 to TRBJ2-5; TRBD1 aligns across 7 bases. Germline V gene lookup returns CDR1 MNHNS and CDR2 SASEGT. The CDR3 contains 17 residues. J was trimmed by 2 bases and V by 1 base; bases with no gene match: 10. The CDR3 here is CASSEGRPRTGQETQYF. The CDR3 DNA reads as TGTGCCAGCAGTGAAGGACGGCCTAGGACAGGACAAGAGACCCAGTACTTC.

The chain is built from TRBV14 and TRBJ2-6; 8 bases map to TRBD1. The V and J ends lost 4 bases and 8 bases, in that order; junction bases with no gene match: 1. The CDR3 consists of 13 residues. CDR1 and CDR2 from the germline V gene are SGHDN and FVKESK. CDR3 nucleotide sequence: TGTGCCAGCAGCCTCAGGGGGCCCAACGTCCTGACTTTC. Its translation: CASSLRGPNVLTF.

The V gene is TRBV6-5, the J gene TRBJ2-7, with D unresolved. V dropped 8 bases and J dropped 7 bases, with 24 bases sitting between them. CDR3 length: 15 amino acids. Per germline, CDR1 MNHEY and CDR2 SVGAGI. The CDR3 protein is CASFPSIPRPGEQYF. In DNA form, the CDR3 reads TGTGCCAGCTTCCCCTCCATCCCTAGACCCGGGGAGCAGTACTTC.

The DNA of the CDR3 is TGTGCCAGCAGCCAGCGGACCGGGGAGCTGTTTTTT. Its translation is CASSQRTGELFF. This chain links TRBV7-6 with TRBJ2-2, with a weak D call TRBD2 (5 bases). CDR1 is SGHVS and CDR2 is FNYEAQ in the germline V gene. V dropped 5 bases and J dropped 5 bases, with 6 bases sitting between them. The CDR3 sequence is 12 residues long.

The rearrangement links TRBV10-2 to TRBJ1-5; D is unclear. Trimming removed 0 bases at V and 6 bases at J, with 9 bases between. Germline V gene lookup returns CDR1 WSHSY and CDR2 SAAADI. CDR3 length: 14 residues. The CDR3 DNA sequence: TGCGCCAGCAGTGAGTCGACGGGAAGTCAGCCCCAGCATTTT. Translated: CASSESTGSQPQHF.

The chain has TRBV24-1 and TRBJ1-5; D gene ambiguous. V lost 3 bases, J lost 6 bases, and 14 bases lay in between. This CDR3 contains 15 residues. Per the germline V gene, CDR1 is KGHDR and CDR2 is SFDVKD. The CDR3 reads CATSDRSGELQPQHF. The CDR3 DNA reads TGTGCCACCAGTGATCGGAGTGGGGAGCTTCAGCCCCAGCATTTT.